Listed below are T cell receptor beta chains from one sample, sequenced in a study of OX40 agonist ivuxolimab in advanced cancers. Sequencing was performed with immunoSEQ multiplex PCR; in TCRdb, only in-frame clones are kept and a portion is missing. Of over 75,000 clones in the sample, over 80% were seen once. The sequencing used CD4+ or CD8+ T cells sorted from blood, collected in a trial of the OX40 agonist ivuxolimab. These receptors were obtained from an adult with an advanced solid tumor such as melanoma, head and neck, liver or kidney cancer. The CDR3 runs from the conserved cysteine through the conserved F or W. The D gene is left open where the match is weak. Clone size is not always given. Where it is, it says once, few, many or a class for expanded clones.

V,size,J,D,DNA,CDR3
TRBV7-7,.,TRBJ2-1,TRBD2,TGTGCCAGCAGCGACATAAGGGAGGGTGAGCAGTTCTTC,CASSDIREGEQFF
TRBV2,.,TRBJ2-2,TRBD1,TGTGCCAGCGCCGCCCGGACAGGTAACACCGGGGAGCTGTTTTTT,CASAARTGNTGELFF
TRBV6-1,.,TRBJ2-3,.,TGTGCCAGCAGTGAAAGGGCAGAGCAGTATTTT,CASSERAEQYF
TRBV5-6,.,TRBJ1-1,.,TGTGCCAGCAGCTTGGACAGGAACACTGAAGCTTTCTTT,CASSLDRNTEAFF
TRBV5-1,.,TRBJ1-6,.,TGCGCCAGCAGCCCGGGGGCGGGAGACGGTGCACCCCTCCACTTT,CASSPGAGDGAPLHF
TRBV27,.,TRBJ2-1,.,TGTGCCAGCACCCTCCGGGATAGGAATGAGCAGTTCTTC,CASTLRDRNEQFF
TRBV10-3,.,TRBJ2-3,.,TGTGCCACTGGGGCCACAGATACGCAGTATTTT,CATGATDTQYF
TRBV30,.,TRBJ1-1,TRBD1,TGTGCCTGGAGTGTAGGCGTCTTCCGGGACAGTGCTGTTGAAGCTTTCTTT,CAWSVGVFRDSAVEAFF
TRBV7-8,once,TRBJ1-4,TRBD1,TGTGCCAGCAGCTTCCGGGACAGGCCCACCGCAGGGGAAAAACTGTTTTTT,CASSFRDRPTAGEKLFF
TRBV6-6,.,TRBJ2-7,.,TGTGCCAGCAGTTCCCCGACACTTAGCTCCTACGAGCAGTACTTC,CASSSPTLSSYEQYF
TRBV10-3,.,TRBJ2-1,.,TGTGCCATCAGTGACGGAGGGGGGAATGAGCAGTTCTTC,CAISDGGGNEQFF
TRBV2,once,TRBJ1-2,.,TGTGCCAGCATGGAGGCCCGGGGCTATGGCTACACCTTC,CASMEARGYGYTF
TRBV7-2,.,TRBJ1-2,.,TGTGCCAGCAGCGGCAACATCCCGGGGGAAGGCTACACCTTC,CASSGNIPGEGYTF
TRBV7-3,.,TRBJ2-7,.,TGTGCCAGCAGCTCCCCAAGGGACCCTCCCTACGAGCAGTACTTC,CASSSPRDPPYEQYF
TRBV19,.,TRBJ2-5,.,TGTGCCAGTAGTATACGCCACACGGAAGAGACCCAGTACTTC,CASSIRHTEETQYF
TRBV4-1,.,TRBJ1-1,.,TGCGCCAGCAGCCAAACGACAGCGAACACTGAAGCTTTCTTT,CASSQTTANTEAFF
TRBV19,.,TRBJ1-1,.,TGTGCCAGTAGTATAGCGTTAGGGGTTACCGAAGCTTTCTTT,CASSIALGVTEAFF
TRBV9,.,TRBJ2-7,TRBD1,TGTGCCAGCAGCAGGGGGACAGGGACCTACGAGCAGTACTTC,CASSRGTGTYEQYF
TRBV6-5,.,TRBJ2-2,.,TGTGCCAGCAGCCCGAGAGGGTCGGGTACCGGGGAGCTGTTTTTT,CASSPRGSGTGELFF
TRBV7-2,once,TRBJ1-2,.,TGTGCCAGCAGCTTTGGGTGGTCACAGGGATTGGCGAATGGCTACACCTTC,CASSFGWSQGLANGYTF